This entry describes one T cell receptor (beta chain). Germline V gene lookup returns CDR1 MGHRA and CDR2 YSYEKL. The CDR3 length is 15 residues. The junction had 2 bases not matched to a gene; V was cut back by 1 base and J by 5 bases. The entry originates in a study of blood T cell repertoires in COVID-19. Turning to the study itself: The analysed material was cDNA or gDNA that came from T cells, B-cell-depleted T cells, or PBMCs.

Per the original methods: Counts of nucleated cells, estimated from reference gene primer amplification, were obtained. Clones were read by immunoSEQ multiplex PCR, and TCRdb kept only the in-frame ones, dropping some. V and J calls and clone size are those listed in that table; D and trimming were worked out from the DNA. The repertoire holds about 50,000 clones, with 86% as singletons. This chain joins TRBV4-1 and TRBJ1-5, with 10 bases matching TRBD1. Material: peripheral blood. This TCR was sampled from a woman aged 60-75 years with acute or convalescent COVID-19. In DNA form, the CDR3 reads TGCGCCAGCAGCCAAGCCGGGACAGGGGATCAGCCCCAGCATTTT. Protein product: CASSQAGTGDQPQHF.